This T cell receptor beta chain was recorded in a study of cytomegalovirus exposure and HLA in healthy donors. Study as a whole: Among roughly 180 million T cells, an earlier analysis found around 100 million unique TCR beta sequences. Out of about 410 genotyped donors, about 80% belonged to the Caucasian-associated ancestry cluster. General study findings and limits: CMV serostatus was the sole immune exposure information available.

Primers included in the PCR were 60 Vbeta and 13 Jbeta primers. Generated by immunoSEQ multiplex PCR, the TCRdb table keeps only in-frame clones and is missing some. The table lists around 120,000 clones, around 80% of them singletons. As to this clone: Its antigen remains unidentified. Germline is not matched at one junction end, which may reflect a read error.

The sample taken for sequencing was PBMCs. This TCR was sampled from a woman in her thirties or forties in good health and CMV-seropositive.

The CDR3 sequence is CASSLKTSGESHF. DNA of the CDR3: TGTGCCAGCAGCTTAAAGACTAGCGGGGAGTCGCACTTC. This chain uses TRBV7-2 with TRBJ2-5; 11 bases agree with TRBD2. The germline gives CDR1 SGHTA, CDR2 FQGNSA. The CDR3 is 13 amino acids.